The rows below give T cell receptor beta chains drawn from one sample of a study of human T cells and chemical hapten exposure. MiXCR was run by TCRdb on the RACE reads, yielding one entry per CDR3 protein. This sample yields some 91,000 distinct CDR3 sequences, of which 25% to 35% are seen a single time; about 9.4% belongs to the top ten. Sequenced here: whole blood, sampled in connection with sensitization to the hapten diphenylcyclopropenone (DPC). The source is a man aged 40-49 years with alopecia areata. Some clones in this sample may be carry-over from other donors' samples. Each CDR3 is given with its conserved first and last residue. A D gene is named only where the DNA matches it firmly. The listing skips clone size in some rows; elsewhere it reads once, few, many or a size class.

>TRBV29-1|.|TRBJ2-5|few
TGCAGCGTTGATAGCCCAGGGCGCCCGCAAGAGACCCAGTACTTC
CSVDSPGRPQETQYF
>TRBV6-6|.|TRBJ2-3|.
TGTGCCAGCAGTTATGATTTGGGGGCGCGGGATACGCAGTATTTT
CASSYDLGARDTQYF
>TRBV4-1|TRBD1|TRBJ1-4|few
TGCGCCAGCAGCCAAGCCGGGACAGGGGTTGAAAAACTGTTTTTT
CASSQAGTGVEKLFF
>TRBV15|.|TRBJ1-5|.
TGTGCCACCAGCATGGGGGGCAATCAGCCCCAGCATTTT
CATSMGGNQPQHF
>TRBV18|.|TRBJ2-7|few
TGTGCCAGCTCACCACCAACCTCCTACGAGCAGTACTTC
CASSPPTSYEQYF
>TRBV2|TRBD2|TRBJ2-3|few
TGTGCCAGCAGACCCCGGACTAGCGGAGGGGCGTATACGCAGTATTTT
CASRPRTSGGAYTQYF
>TRBV11-2|.|TRBJ1-4|.
TGTGCCAGCAGCCCAGGGAGGGCGCGTGAAAAACTGTTTTTT
CASSPGRAREKLFF
>TRBV6-4|TRBD1|TRBJ2-7|.
TGTGCCAGCAGTGACTCTAGGGGGCAGATCTACGAGCAGTACTTC
CASSDSRGQIYEQYF
>TRBV6-1|TRBD1|TRBJ1-5|few
TGTGCCAGCATCCCTGACAGGGGCCTTCGGCCCCAGCATTTT
CASIPDRGLRPQHF
>TRBV27|.|TRBJ2-3|.
TGTGCCAGCAGTATAGGTGGGTCAGGGCCAGCCACGCAGTATTTT
CASSIGGSGPATQYF
>TRBV4-1|.|TRBJ1-4|.
TGCGCCAGCAGCCAATATTGGGAGGGAGCGGGTAATGAAAAACTGTTTTTT
CASSQYWEGAGNEKLFF
>TRBV5-1|TRBD2|TRBJ2-5|few
TGCGCCAGCAGCTGGGGGGGGAACCAAGAGACCCAGTACTTC
CASSWGGNQETQYF
>TRBV2|.|TRBJ1-5|.
TGTGCCAGCAGTGATAGGTGGTTTAATAGCAATCAGCCCCAGCATTTT
CASSDRWFNSNQPQHF
>TRBV28|.|TRBJ2-7|.
TGTGCCAGCAGTTCGGGCAGGGCCTACGAGCAGTACTTC
CASSSGRAYEQYF
>TRBV6-2/TRBV6-3|.|TRBJ2-7|.
TGTGCCAGCAGTCTTGGAATGCCCTACGAGCAGTACTTC
CASSLGMPYEQYF
>TRBV28|.|TRBJ2-6|few
TGTGCCAGCAGTCCCGGCGGTGCTGGGGCCAACGTCCTGACTTTC
CASSPGGAGANVLTF
>TRBV12-3/TRBV12-4|.|TRBJ2-3|.
TGTGCCAGCAGTCCCGAAGGTAGGGGCACAGATACGCAGTATTTT
CASSPEGRGTDTQYF
>TRBV9|.|TRBJ2-7|few
TGTGCCAGCAGCGTAGCTCGGGACCCACCCTACGAGCAGTACTTC
CASSVARDPPYEQYF
>TRBV10-3|.|TRBJ2-1|.
TGTGCCATCAGTGAACAATACGGGCTAGCGTCCAATGAGCAGTTCTTC
CAISEQYGLASNEQFF
>TRBV12-3/TRBV12-4|.|TRBJ2-5|.
TGTGCCAGCAGGGCGGACAGTAAAGAGACCCAGTACTTC
CASRADSKETQYF
>TRBV9|.|TRBJ2-2|.
TGTGCCAGCAGCGCGGGAGTAGGGTTGACCGGGGAGCTGTTTTTT
CASSAGVGLTGELFF
>TRBV7-2|.|TRBJ2-5|once
TGTGCCAGCAGCTTATCGGGGGTTGAAGAGACCCAGTACTTC
CASSLSGVEETQYF
>TRBV27|.|TRBJ1-5|.
TGTGCCAGCAGTTCCTTGGGGGGAGGCAATCAGCCCCAGCATTTT
CASSSLGGGNQPQHF
>TRBV19|TRBD2|TRBJ2-5|.
TGTGCCAGTAGTATGACCCCCCGGTGGCTAGCGGGAGGAGAGACCCAGTACTTC
CASSMTPRWLAGGETQYF
>TRBV7-2|.|TRBJ2-7|few
TGTGCCAGCAGCTTGGAGGGAGGCTACGAGCAGTACTTC
CASSLEGGYEQYF
>TRBV24-1|.|TRBJ2-5|.
TGTGCCACCAGTGATCTCGGGGTTAGAGAGACCCAGTACTTC
CATSDLGVRETQYF
>TRBV20-1|TRBD2|TRBJ2-5|few
TGCAGTGGGACTAGCGAGAGGGGGGAGACCCAGTACTTC
CSGTSERGETQYF
>TRBV24-1|.|TRBJ1-1|.
TGTGCCACCAGTGACTCACGCTCCGGACGGCTAAACACTGAAGCTTTCTTT
CATSDSRSGRLNTEAFF